This T cell receptor beta chain was captured by sequencing in a study of blood T cells in healthy people across ages. Study information: Roughly one uniquely barcoded beta molecule per two T cells was captured.

General study findings and limits: Naive T cell percentage showed a strong correlation with the diversity of TCR beta. Donor CMV infection status was unknown, possibly confounding age-related changes in expanded clonotypes.

Each sample gave at least 6.5 million isolated PBMCs. As for this clonotype: Its antigen remains unidentified.

Alongside a J-beta primer mix, a sample-barcoded 5' primer served in a second PCR lasting about 7 to 11 cycles. In TCRdb, the 5' RACE reads were re-called with MiXCR into one record per CDR3 protein. The top ten clones hold 7.9% of a sample with about 1.5 million distinct CDR3 sequences, 42% of them seen once. CDR3 length: 15 residues. Germline values: CDR1 DFQATT, CDR2 SNEGSKA (reference sequence). The TCR originated in a woman between 18 and 29 years old in good health. The chain is built from TRBV20-1 and TRBJ2-1, with D perhaps being TRBD1 or TRBD2 (5 bases each). The end of the DNA fits TRBJ2-7 better, so the J call may be wrong. The sequencing input was blood. The CDR3 DNA sequence: TGCAGTGCTAGAAATTGGGGGAGCTCCTACAATGAGCAGTACTTC. Its protein is CSARNWGSSYNEQYF.